These 10 T cell receptor beta chains were all obtained from the same sample, sequenced in a study of blood T cell repertoires in COVID-19. TCRdb keeps only in-frame clones here, not all; method: immunoSEQ multiplex PCR. The profile covers about 30,000 clones, with approximately 86% appearing a single time and 60% to 70% taken by the ten largest. The sequenced sample consisted of peripheral blood. The receptors here all came from a man between 65 and 85 years old with acute or convalescent COVID-19.

The chain carries TRBV6-5 and TRBJ1-2; tentatively, D is TRBD1 (6 bases). CDR3 size: 13 residues. Germline lookup yields CDR1 MNHEY and CDR2 SVGAGI. V shed 5 bases and J shed 3 bases, with 10 bases lying between them. The CDR3, as DNA: TGTGCCAGCAGTCGCAGGGGTGACTATGGCTACACCTTC. Protein sequence: CASSRRGDYGYTF.

This chain joins TRBV7-2 and TRBJ2-2; TRBD2 matches at 7 bases. Germline V gene lookup returns CDR1 SGHTA and CDR2 FQGNSA. The CDR3 runs 15 residues. V was clipped by 5 bases and J by 4 bases; unmatched bases: 7. CDR3: CASSPRVAGTGELFF. CDR3 nucleotides: TGTGCCAGCAGCCCCCGGGTAGCGGGCACCGGGGAGCTGTTTTTT.

J is TRBJ2-1 and V is TRBV19, with TRBD2 as a possible D gene (5 bases). The CDR3 has 14 amino acids. Germline-derived CDR1 and CDR2 are LNHDA and SQIVND (reference sequence). Trimming shortened V by 5 bases and J by 5 bases, and 13 bases separated the two germline ends. CDR3 loop: CASSVRWRDNEQFF. CDR3 bases: TGTGCCAGTAGTGTAAGATGGCGGGACAATGAGCAGTTCTTC. The variable domain in full, with the rest retrieved from reference TRBV19 and TRBJ2-1, is DGGITQSPKYLFRKEGQNVTLSCEQNLNHDAMYWYRQDPGQGLRLIYYSQIVNDFQKGDIAEGYSVSREKKESFPLTVTSAQKNPTAFYLCASSVRWRDNEQFFGPGTRLTVL.

The rearrangement uses TRBV6-5 and TRBJ1-1; D uncertain. V gave up 0 bases and J gave up 7 bases, with 15 bases separating them. CDR3 length: 15 amino acids. Germline V gene sequence: CDR1 MNHEY, CDR2 SVGAGI. This CDR3 is CASSYSYELGVEAFF. In nucleotides, the CDR3 is TGTGCCAGCAGTTACTCGTACGAACTCGGGGTTGAAGCTTTCTTT.

This clone was recorded only once. The V call is TRBV10-3, the J call TRBJ2-3, with a tentative D call TRBD2 (5 bases). The CDR3 length is 14 residues. Trimming took 6 bases from V and 3 from J, leaving 13 bases between them. Germline CDR1 reads ENHRY; CDR2 reads SYGVKD. DNA for the CDR3: TGTGCCATCAGCCGGGGAGTAGGGACAGATACGCAGTATTTT. It encodes CAISRGVGTDTQYF.

The chain employs TRBV28 and TRBJ1-1, with D possibly being TRBD1 (6 bases). There are 14 residues in the CDR3. Trimming removed 6 bases from V and 0 bases from J, with 11 bases in between. The V gene's germline CDR1 is MDHEN and CDR2 SYDVKM. The CDR3 nucleotides read TGTGCCAGCAGCTTAGGACAGCTGAACACTGAAGCTTTCTTT. Its protein product is CASSLGQLNTEAFF.

The V call is TRBV24-1, the J call TRBJ2-1, with TRBD1 matching over 12 bases. The CDR3 has 16 amino acids. V lost 3 bases, J lost 7 bases, and 6 bases stayed unmatched. Germline CDR1 and CDR2: KGHDR and SFDVKD. The CDR3 is CATSDTGQGARNEQFF. The CDR3 DNA follows: TGTGCCACCAGTGATACGGGACAGGGGGCGAGGAATGAGCAGTTCTTC.

The gene calls are TRBV2 and TRBJ2-5; 12 nucleotides match TRBD2. The CDR3 covers 16 residues. The germline gives CDR1 SNHLY, CDR2 FYNNEI. Trimming took 5 bases from V and 1 from J; bases not matched to a gene: 5. CDR3 sequence reads: CASSPQTSGGQETQYF. In DNA form, the CDR3 reads TGTGCCAGCAGTCCCCAGACTAGCGGGGGCCAAGAGACCCAGTACTTC.

This chain connects TRBV18 to TRBJ1-5; 9 bases fit TRBD1. This CDR3 is built from 14 residues. Germline-derived CDR1 and CDR2 are KGHSH and LQKENI. The V gene end was trimmed by 3 bases and the J gene end by 16 bases; junction bases not matched to a gene: 13. In nucleotides, the CDR3 is TGTGCCAGCTCACCTAATGAAAGGGACAGGGAGAATCATTTT. Its translation is CASSPNERDRENHF.

CDR3 nucleotide sequence: TGTGCCATCAGCAGGGACAGCTCCTACAATGAGCAGTTCTTC. It encodes CAISRDSSYNEQFF. This chain joins TRBV10-3 and TRBJ2-1, with 7 bases lining up with TRBD1. Germline CDR1 ENHRY, CDR2 SYGVKD. This CDR3 is 14 amino acids long. Trimming removed 6 bases from V and 0 bases from J; junction bases left unmatched: 2.